This TCR beta chain was obtained from a study of patients and donors after allogeneic stem cell transplantation. TCRdb re-derived calls from the RT-PCR reads in MiXCR, one entry per CDR3 protein. The sample includes some 880,000 distinct CDR3 sequences, approximately 18% seen only once; the top ten take around 5.5%. This clonotype was picked up a small number of times. Germline CDR1 is SQVTM and CDR2 is ANQGSEA. This CDR3 region has 14 residues. The V and J ends lost 7 bases and 5 bases, in that order; junction bases with no gene match: 9. The rearrangement uses TRBV29-1 and TRBJ1-2, with 11 bases fitting TRBD1. Sequences were obtained from blood, either unsorted or a sorted T cell fraction (not recorded which). The source of this sequence is a human donor who was either an allogeneic HSCT recipient or a stem cell or donor lymphocyte infusion donor (not recorded which). It is not recorded whose cells these are; they may come from a transplant donor. CDR3 DNA: TGCAGCGGCTCGCTTGGACAGGGGGCGTATGGCTACACCTTC. It translates to CSGSLGQGAYGYTF.